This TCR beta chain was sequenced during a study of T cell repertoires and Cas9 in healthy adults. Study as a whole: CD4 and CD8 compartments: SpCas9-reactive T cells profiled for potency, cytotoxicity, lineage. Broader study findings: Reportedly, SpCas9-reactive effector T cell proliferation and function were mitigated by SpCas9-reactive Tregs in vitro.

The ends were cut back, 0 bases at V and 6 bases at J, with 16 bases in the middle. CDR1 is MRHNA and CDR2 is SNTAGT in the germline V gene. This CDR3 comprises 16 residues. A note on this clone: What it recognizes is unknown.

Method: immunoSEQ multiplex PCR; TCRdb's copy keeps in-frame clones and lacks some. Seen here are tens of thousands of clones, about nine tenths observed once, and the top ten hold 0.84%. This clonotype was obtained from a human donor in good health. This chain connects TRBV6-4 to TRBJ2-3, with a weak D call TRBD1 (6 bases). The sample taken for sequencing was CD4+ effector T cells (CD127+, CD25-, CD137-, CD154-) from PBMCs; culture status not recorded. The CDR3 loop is CASSDSMGAGVDTQYF. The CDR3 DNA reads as TGTGCCAGCAGTGACTCGATGGGGGCCGGGGTGGATACGCAGTATTTT.